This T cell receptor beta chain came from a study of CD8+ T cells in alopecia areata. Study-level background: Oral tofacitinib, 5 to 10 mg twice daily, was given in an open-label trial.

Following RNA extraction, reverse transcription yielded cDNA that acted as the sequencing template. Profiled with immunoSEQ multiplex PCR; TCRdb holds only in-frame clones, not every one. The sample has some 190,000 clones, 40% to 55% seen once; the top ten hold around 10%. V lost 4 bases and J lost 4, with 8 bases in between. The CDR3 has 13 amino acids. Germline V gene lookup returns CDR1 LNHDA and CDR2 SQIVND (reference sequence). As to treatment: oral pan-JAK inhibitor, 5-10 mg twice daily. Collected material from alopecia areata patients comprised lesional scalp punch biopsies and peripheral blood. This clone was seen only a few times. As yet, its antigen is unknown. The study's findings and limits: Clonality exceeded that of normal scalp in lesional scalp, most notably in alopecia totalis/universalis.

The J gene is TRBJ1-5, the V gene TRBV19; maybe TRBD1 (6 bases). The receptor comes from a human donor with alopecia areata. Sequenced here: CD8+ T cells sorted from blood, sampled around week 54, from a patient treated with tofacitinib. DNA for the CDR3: TGTGCCAGTAGTAATACAGGGAATCAGCCCCAGCATTTT. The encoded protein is CASSNTGNQPQHF.